This T cell receptor (beta chain) stems from a study of blood T cell repertoires in COVID-19. Study-level background: Sites across the United States, Italy and Spain contributed samples from acute and convalescent COVID-19. Sources were T cells, B-cell-depleted T cells, or PBMCs; the material itself was cDNA or gDNA.

Original methodology: Reference gene primer amplification in the assay estimated nucleated cell counts. Repertoires were generated with immunoSEQ multiplex PCR, while TCRdb's copy carries only in-frame clones and drops some. V, J and clone size reflect that table, while D and trimming were determined from the DNA. Of 70,000 or so clones detected, around nine tenths appear once; the ten largest clones hold around 1.5%. A note on this clone: The junction does not match germline at one end; this may be a read error. Other DNA sequences in the same sample also yield this CDR3.

The origin of this receptor is a human donor in a cohort sampled during active COVID-19. Sequencing was performed on peripheral blood.

DNA for the CDR3: TGCGCCAGCAGCTTAGCCCTGAACACCGGGGAGCTGTTTTTT. Amino acids: CASSLALNTGELFF. J is TRBJ2-2 and V is TRBV7-2; no clear D. The CDR3 runs to 14 residues. Germline CDR1 and CDR2: SGHTA and FQGNSA.